This is a list of T cell receptor beta chains from one sample in a study of blood T cell repertoires in COVID-19. Sequencing used immunoSEQ multiplex PCR; TCRdb keeps in-frame clones, though not all of them. The data hold over 150,000 clones, with roughly 80% observed a single time. Sequenced input: peripheral blood. All receptors derive from a woman aged 60 to 75 with COVID-19, enrolled during active disease. The CDR3 runs from the conserved cysteine through the conserved F or W. D genes are given only for firm matches.

j_call	v_call	d_call	cdr3_aa	cdr3_nt
TRBJ1-5	TRBV7-9	TRBD1	CASSYGTGTPQHF	TGTGCCAGCAGCTACGGGACAGGCACGCCCCAGCATTTT
TRBJ1-5	TRBV10-2	.	CASSEFTGQPQHF	TGCGCCAGCAGTGAGTTTACGGGACAGCCCCAGCATTTT
TRBJ1-1	TRBV2	TRBD1	CASSPPTGANTEAFF	TGTGCCAGCAGCCCACCGACAGGGGCAAACACTGAAGCTTTCTTT
TRBJ1-2	TRBV6-5	.	CASRTGGRDYGYTF	TGTGCCAGCAGAACAGGCGGGAGGGACTATGGCTACACCTTC
TRBJ2-7	TRBV27	TRBD2	CASSFRPSGSIDEQYF	TGTGCCAGCAGTTTTAGGCCTAGCGGGAGTATCGACGAGCAGTACTTC
TRBJ2-2	TRBV11-3	TRBD1	CASSGTGTANTGELFF	TGTGCCAGCAGCGGGACCGGGACAGCGAACACCGGGGAGCTGTTTTTT
TRBJ2-5	TRBV5-1	.	CASSLAVQETQYF	TGCGCCAGCAGCTTGGCCGTCCAAGAGACCCAGTACTTC
TRBJ1-2	TRBV19	TRBD1	CASSAPQGIGYTF	TGTGCCAGTAGTGCTCCACAGGGGATTGGCTACACCTTC
TRBJ2-5	TRBV5-5	TRBD1	CASYRDRGGSETQYF	TGTGCCAGCTACCGGGACAGGGGAGGCTCAGAGACCCAGTACTTC
TRBJ2-7	TRBV7-8	TRBD2	CASRQTSGDTYEQYF	TGTGCCAGCAGACAAACTAGCGGAGATACCTACGAGCAGTACTTC